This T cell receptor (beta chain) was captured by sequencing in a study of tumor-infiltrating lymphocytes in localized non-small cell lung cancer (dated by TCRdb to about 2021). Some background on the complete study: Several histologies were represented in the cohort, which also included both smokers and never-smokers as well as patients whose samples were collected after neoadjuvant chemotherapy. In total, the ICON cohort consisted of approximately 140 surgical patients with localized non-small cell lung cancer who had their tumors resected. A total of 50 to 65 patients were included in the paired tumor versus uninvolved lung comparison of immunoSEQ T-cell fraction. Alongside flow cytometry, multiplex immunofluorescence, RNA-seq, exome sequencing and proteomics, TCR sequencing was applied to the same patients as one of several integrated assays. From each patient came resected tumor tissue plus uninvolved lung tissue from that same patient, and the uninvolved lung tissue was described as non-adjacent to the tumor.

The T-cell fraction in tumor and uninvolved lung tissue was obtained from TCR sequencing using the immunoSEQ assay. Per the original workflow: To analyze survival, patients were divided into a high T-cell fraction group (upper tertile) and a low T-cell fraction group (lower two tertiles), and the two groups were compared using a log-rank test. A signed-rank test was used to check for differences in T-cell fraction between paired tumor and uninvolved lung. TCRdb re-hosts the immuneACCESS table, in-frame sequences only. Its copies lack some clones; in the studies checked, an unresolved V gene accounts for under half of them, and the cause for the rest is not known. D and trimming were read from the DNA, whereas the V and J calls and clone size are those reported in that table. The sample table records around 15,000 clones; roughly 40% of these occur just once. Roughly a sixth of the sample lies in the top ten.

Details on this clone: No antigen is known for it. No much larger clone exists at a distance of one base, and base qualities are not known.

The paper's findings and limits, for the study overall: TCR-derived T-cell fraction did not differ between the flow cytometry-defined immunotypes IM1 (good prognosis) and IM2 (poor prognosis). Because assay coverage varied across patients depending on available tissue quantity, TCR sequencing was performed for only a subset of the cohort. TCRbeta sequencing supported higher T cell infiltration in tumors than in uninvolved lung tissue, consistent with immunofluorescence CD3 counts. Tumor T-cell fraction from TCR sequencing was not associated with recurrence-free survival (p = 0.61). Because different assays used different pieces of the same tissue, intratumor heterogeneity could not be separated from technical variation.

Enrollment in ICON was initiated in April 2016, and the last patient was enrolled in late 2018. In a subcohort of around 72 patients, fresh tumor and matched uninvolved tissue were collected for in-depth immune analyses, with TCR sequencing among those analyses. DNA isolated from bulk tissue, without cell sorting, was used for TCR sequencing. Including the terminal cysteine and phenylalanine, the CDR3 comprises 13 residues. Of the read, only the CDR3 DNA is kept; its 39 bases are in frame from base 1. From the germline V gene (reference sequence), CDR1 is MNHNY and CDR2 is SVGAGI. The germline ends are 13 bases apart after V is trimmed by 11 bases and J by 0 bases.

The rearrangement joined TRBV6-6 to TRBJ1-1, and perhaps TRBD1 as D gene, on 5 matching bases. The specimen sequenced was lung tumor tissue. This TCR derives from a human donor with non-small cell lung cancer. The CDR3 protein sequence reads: CASIGEMNTEAFF. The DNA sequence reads TGTGCCTCTATAGGGGAGATGAACACTGAAGCTTTCTTT.